The 23 T cell receptor beta chains below all came from one sample that was sequenced in a study of blood T cell repertoires in COVID-19. TCRdb's copy holds only in-frame clones and misses some; the assay was immunoSEQ multiplex PCR. The data contain around 270,000 clones, around 88% of them singletons. The sample comprised peripheral blood. The receptors come from a man aged 40-49 years with acute or convalescent COVID-19.

The DNA of the CDR3 is TGTGCCAGCAGGCTACAGGGCTCCACTGAAGCTTTCTTT. It yields the protein CASRLQGSTEAFF. The rearrangement joins TRBV6-6 to TRBJ1-1, with D tentatively TRBD1 (6 bases). The CDR3 runs to 13 residues. The V gene lost 6 bases and the J gene lost 4 bases, with 12 bases spanning the gap. CDR1 and CDR2 from the germline V gene are MNHNY and SVGAGI (reference sequence).

This clone was seen only once. The chain carries TRBV5-1 and TRBJ1-2, with 9 positions matching TRBD1. V shed 4 bases, J shed 4 bases, and the junction held 8 bases outside the gene matches. This CDR3 has 15 amino acids. Germline values: CDR1 SGHRS, CDR2 YFSETQ. This CDR3 is CASSLTRTGAYGYTF. The CDR3 region has the DNA TGCGCCAGCAGCCTTACACGGACAGGGGCCTATGGCTACACCTTC.

The chain uses TRBV7-2 and TRBJ2-7, with TRBD1 matching over 7 bases. This CDR3 region has 15 residues. V shed 2 bases and J 1 base; nucleotides not matched to a gene: 5. Germline loops: CDR1 SGHTA, CDR2 FQGNSA. The DNA for the CDR3 is TGTGCCAGCAGCTTATTACAGGGGAATTCCTACGAGCAGTACTTC. Residues: CASSLLQGNSYEQYF.

This chain uses TRBV3-1 (or the pseudogene TRBV3-2) with TRBJ1-5; 9 bases align to TRBD1. The CDR3 sequence is 13 residues long. The V gene end was trimmed by 4 bases and the J gene end by 7 bases; junction bases not matched to a gene: 2. Per germline, CDR1 LGHDT and CDR2 YNNKEL (reference sequence). CDR3 in amino acids: CASSRDREQPQHF. Here the CDR3 DNA reads TGTGCCAGCAGCCGGGACAGGGAACAGCCCCAGCATTTT.

The V call is TRBV7-9, the J call TRBJ2-7; D is ambiguous. Trimming removed 2 bases from V and 4 bases from J, with 6 bases in between. Germline V CDR1 and CDR2: SEHNR, FQNEAQ (reference sequence). The CDR3 totals 12 residues. The chain's CDR3 is CASSLNGYEQYF. The CDR3 DNA sequence: TGTGCCAGCAGCTTAAACGGGTACGAGCAGTACTTC.

This clone appeared once. This sequence joins TRBV27 and TRBJ1-4; 9 bases map to TRBD1. CDR1 and CDR2 from the germline V gene are MNHEY and SMNVEV (reference sequence). The CDR3 runs to 14 residues. With 6 bases clipped from V and 8 bases from J, the junction kept 7 bases outside the gene matches. CDR3 DNA sequence: TGTGCCAGCAGATCACAGGGGGCAGCGGAAAAACTGTTTTTT. This codes for CASRSQGAAEKLFF.

The table lists this clone with a count of one. The chain carries TRBV27 and TRBJ2-1; a weak D match, TRBD1 (5 bases). V lost 3 bases and J lost 12, with 15 bases in between. Germline V gene lookup returns CDR1 MNHEY and CDR2 SMNVEV (reference sequence). This CDR3 has 13 amino acids. CDR3 residues: CASSLLGHQGQFF. The DNA for the CDR3 is TGTGCCAGCAGTTTGTTAGGCCATCAGGGGCAGTTCTTC.

The V and J genes are TRBV11-3 and TRBJ2-1, with D perhaps TRBD2 (6 bases). Germline assignment: CDR1 SGHNT and CDR2 YENEEA. Trimming took off 0 bases at V and 0 bases at J, with 15 bases between the two ends. The CDR3 sequence is 18 residues long. The CDR3 DNA reads TGTGCCAGCAGCTTAGACGGTGTTAGGGACTTCTCCTACAATGAGCAGTTCTTC. As protein: CASSLDGVRDFSYNEQFF.

In its sample, this clone was seen once. The V gene is TRBV12-3 or TRBV12-4, the J gene TRBJ1-1; 8 nucleotides agree with TRBD1. J lost 11 bases, V lost 6 bases, and 5 bases had no gene match. The CDR3 covers 11 residues. Here the CDR3 reads CASSHRGVAFF. The CDR3 nucleotides are TGTGCCAGCAGCCACAGGGGGGTGGCTTTCTTT.

This chain links TRBV7-9 with TRBJ1-6, with a possible D match to TRBD1 (6 bases). The CDR3 runs to 15 residues. Per the germline V gene, CDR1 is SEHNR and CDR2 is FQNEAQ (reference sequence). Trimming stripped 6 bases from V and 7 bases from J, with 16 bases between. DNA of the CDR3: TGTGCCAGCAGTTTACGTACGGGGGGCAATTCACCCCTCCACTTT. Its protein product is CASSLRTGGNSPLHF.

The CDR3 DNA is TGTGCCACCAGTGATGGGGGGGGCAAGACGAACTATGGCTACACCTTC. It specifies CATSDGGGKTNYGYTF. The chain joins TRBV24-1 to TRBJ1-2, with D possibly being TRBD1 (6 bases). Germline V gene sequence: CDR1 KGHDR, CDR2 SFDVKD. The V and J ends lost 3 bases and 2 bases respectively, with 15 bases between them. CDR3 length equals 16 residues.

This chain connects TRBV30 to TRBJ2-3; TRBD1 matches at 9 bases. The CDR3 has 15 residues. With 5 bases clipped from V and 2 bases from J, the junction kept 8 bases outside the gene matches. CDR1 is GTSNPN, CDR2 SVGIG, per germline (reference sequence). CDR3 loop: CAWGPGTGLTDTQYF. The CDR3 DNA follows: TGTGCCTGGGGCCCCGGGACAGGGCTCACAGATACGCAGTATTTT.

V gene TRBV9 combines with J gene TRBJ1-2; D remains unclear. The CDR3 extends over 15 amino acids. CDR1 is SGDLS and CDR2 is YYNGEE in the germline V gene. V shed 3 bases and J shed 1 base, with 13 bases lying between them. CDR3 sequence reads: CASSADSGNNYGYTF. The CDR3 DNA sequence: TGTGCCAGCAGCGCCGACTCCGGGAATAACTATGGCTACACCTTC.

The chain has TRBV5-1 and TRBJ2-7, with D uncertain. CDR1 SGHRS and CDR2 YFSETQ come from the germline V gene. Trimming pared 0 bases from V and 2 bases from J, leaving 9 bases between. The CDR3 consists of 14 residues. The CDR3 reads CASSLDAFTYEQYF. The CDR3 nucleotides read TGCGCCAGCAGCTTGGATGCGTTTACCTACGAGCAGTACTTC. The full variable domain, with the rest looked up from reference TRBV5-1 and TRBJ2-7, is KAGVTQTPRYLIKTRGQQVTLSCSPISGHRSVSWYQQTPGQGLQFLFEYFSETQRNKGNFPGRFSGRQFSNSRSEMNVSTLELGDSALYLCASSLDAFTYEQYFGPGTRLTVT.

V gene TRBV2 combines with J gene TRBJ2-5; perhaps TRBD1 as D (6 bases). The CDR3 is made up of 16 amino acids. V lost 2 bases and J 2 bases, leaving 15 bases between the germline ends. Per germline, CDR1 SNHLY and CDR2 FYNNEI. The CDR3 DNA reads TGTGCCAGCAGTGAAAGGCTAGGGACACGGCAAGAGACCCAGTACTTC. Translation: CASSERLGTRQETQYF.

The rearrangement joins TRBV9 to TRBJ1-1; TRBD1 might be the D (6 bases). Trimming stripped 2 bases from V and 4 bases from J, with 12 bases between. The CDR3 is made up of 14 amino acids. Germline values: CDR1 SGDLS, CDR2 YYNGEE. The DNA for the CDR3 is TGTGCCAGCAGCGTCAAGGGGGACGGCACTGAAGCTTTCTTT. This codes for CASSVKGDGTEAFF. Full variable domain (remainder filled in from reference TRBV9 and TRBJ1-1): DSGVTQTPKHLITATGQRVTLRCSPRSGDLSVYWYQQSLDQGLQFLIQYYNGEERAKGNILERFSAQQFPDLHSELNLSSLELGDSALYFCASSVKGDGTEAFFGQGTRLTVV.

The rearrangement links TRBV9 to TRBJ1-3; the D gene is possibly TRBD1 (6 bases). The V gene lost 2 bases and the J gene lost 4 bases, with 13 bases spanning the gap. This CDR3 is built from 15 residues. Germline CDR1 reads SGDLS; CDR2 reads YYNGEE. CDR3 bases: TGTGCCAGCAGCGTCCTACAGGGAACCGGAAACACCATATATTTT. Translating gives CASSVLQGTGNTIYF.

The chain couples TRBV19 to TRBJ2-7; 9 bases line up with TRBD1. Germline CDR1 reads LNHDA; CDR2 reads SQIVND (reference sequence). This CDR3 spans 15 amino acids. V lost 6 bases, J lost 7 bases, and 13 bases stayed unmatched. The CDR3 here is CASRETGTGNKEQYF. Here the CDR3 DNA reads TGTGCCAGTAGAGAGACCGGGACAGGGAACAAGGAGCAGTACTTC.

V usage is TRBV30 and J usage is TRBJ1-4; 7 bases are shared with TRBD1. V lost 0 bases and J lost 7; bases outside the gene matches: 11. CDR1 and CDR2 from the germline V gene are GTSNPN and SVGIG (reference sequence). The CDR3 contains 16 residues. This CDR3 is CAWSVRGGQLGEKLFF. The CDR3 DNA follows: TGTGCCTGGAGTGTACGGGGGGGACAGCTGGGTGAAAAACTGTTTTTT.

The chain links TRBV30 to TRBJ1-1; no firm D call. CDR3 length: 14 residues. The V end lost 5 bases, the J end lost 0 bases, and 13 bases lay between the germline ends. The V gene's germline CDR1 is GTSNPN and CDR2 SVGIG (reference sequence). The CDR3 loop reads CAWLRDIVNTEAFF. In DNA form, the CDR3 reads TGTGCCTGGTTGCGTGACATCGTGAACACTGAAGCTTTCTTT. Full variable domain (rest looked up from reference TRBV30 and TRBJ1-1): SQTIHQWPATLVQPVGSPLSLECTVEGTSNPNLYWYRQAAGRGLQLLFYSVGIGQISSEVPQNLSASRPQDRQFILSSKKLLLSDSGFYLCAWLRDIVNTEAFFGQGTRLTVV.

CDR3 coding DNA: TGTGCCAGCAGCCCCCGGGACAGTTCCTACGAGCAGTACTTC. Translated, it gives CASSPRDSSYEQYF. The chain joins TRBV5-4 to TRBJ2-7; 7 bases match TRBD1. The CDR3 has 14 residues. Germline values: CDR1 SGHNT, CDR2 YYREEE (reference sequence). V was pared by 4 bases and J by 1 base, with 5 bases of the junction left unmatched.

This sequence joins TRBV10-3 and TRBJ1-2, with TRBD1 matching over 7 bases. The CDR3 loop spans 15 amino acids. The V and J ends lost 0 bases and 8 bases, in that order; junction bases with no gene match: 9. Germline loops: CDR1 ENHRY, CDR2 SYGVKD. CDR3 amino acids: CAISESGGQASGYTF. The DNA of the CDR3 is TGTGCCATCAGTGAGTCTGGCGGACAGGCTTCAGGCTACACCTTC.

This chain links TRBV6-5 with TRBJ2-4; D might be TRBD1 (6 bases). The ends were cut back, 6 bases at V and 2 bases at J, with 14 bases in the middle. From germline, CDR1 is MNHEY and CDR2 SVGAGI. The CDR3 covers 15 residues. Written as DNA, the CDR3 is TGTGCCAGCAGCCAACAACAGGGAACCAAAAACATTCAGTACTTC. It is translated as CASSQQQGTKNIQYF.